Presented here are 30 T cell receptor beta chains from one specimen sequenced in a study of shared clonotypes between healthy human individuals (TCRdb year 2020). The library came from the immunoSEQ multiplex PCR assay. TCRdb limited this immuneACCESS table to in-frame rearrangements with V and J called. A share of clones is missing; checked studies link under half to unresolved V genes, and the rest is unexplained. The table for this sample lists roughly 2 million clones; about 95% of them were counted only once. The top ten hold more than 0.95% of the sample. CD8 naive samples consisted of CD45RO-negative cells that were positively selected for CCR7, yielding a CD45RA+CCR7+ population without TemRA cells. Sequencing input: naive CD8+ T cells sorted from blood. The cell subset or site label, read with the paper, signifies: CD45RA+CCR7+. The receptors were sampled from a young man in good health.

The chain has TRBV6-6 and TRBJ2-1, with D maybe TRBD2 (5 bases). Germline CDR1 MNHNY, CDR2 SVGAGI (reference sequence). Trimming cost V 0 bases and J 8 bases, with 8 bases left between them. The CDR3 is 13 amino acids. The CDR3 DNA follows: TGTGCCAGCAGTTACTCGGCTAGCCATGAGCAGTTCTTC. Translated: CASSYSASHEQFF.

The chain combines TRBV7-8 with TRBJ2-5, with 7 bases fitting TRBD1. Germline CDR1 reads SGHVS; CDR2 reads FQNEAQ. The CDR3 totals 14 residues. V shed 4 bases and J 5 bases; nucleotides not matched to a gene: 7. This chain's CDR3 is CASSSTGSVETQYF. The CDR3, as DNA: TGTGCCAGCAGCTCGACAGGGTCCGTGGAGACCCAGTACTTC. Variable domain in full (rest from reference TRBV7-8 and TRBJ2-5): GAGVSQSPRYKVAKRGQDVALRCDPISGHVSLFWYQQALGQGPEFLTYFQNEAQLDKSGLPSDRFFAERPEGSVSTLKIQRTQQEDSAVYLCASSSTGSVETQYFGPGTRLLVL.

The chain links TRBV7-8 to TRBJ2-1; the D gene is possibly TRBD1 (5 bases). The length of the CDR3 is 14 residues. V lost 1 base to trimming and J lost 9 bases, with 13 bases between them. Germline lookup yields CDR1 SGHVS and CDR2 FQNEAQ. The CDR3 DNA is TGTGCCAGCAGCTTAGTATCAGGGTGGTTTGAGCAGTTCTTC. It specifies CASSLVSGWFEQFF.

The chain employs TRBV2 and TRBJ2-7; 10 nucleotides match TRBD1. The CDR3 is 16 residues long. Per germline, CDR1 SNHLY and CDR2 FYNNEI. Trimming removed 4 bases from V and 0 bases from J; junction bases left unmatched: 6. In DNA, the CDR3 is TGTGCCAGCAGTGTTAACCGGGACAGGGGCTCCTACGAGCAGTACTTC. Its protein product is CASSVNRDRGSYEQYF.

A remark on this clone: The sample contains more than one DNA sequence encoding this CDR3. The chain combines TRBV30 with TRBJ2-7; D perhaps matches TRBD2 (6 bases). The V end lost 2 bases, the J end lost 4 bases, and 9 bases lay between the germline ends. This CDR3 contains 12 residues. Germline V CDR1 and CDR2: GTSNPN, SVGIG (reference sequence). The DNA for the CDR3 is TGTGCCTGGAGTCCGGGGACTTACGAGCAGTACTTC. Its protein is CAWSPGTYEQYF.

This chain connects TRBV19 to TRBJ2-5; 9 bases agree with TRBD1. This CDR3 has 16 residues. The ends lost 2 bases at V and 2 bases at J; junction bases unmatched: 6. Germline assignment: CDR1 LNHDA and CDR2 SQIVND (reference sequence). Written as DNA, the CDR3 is TGTGCCAGTAGTATACGGACAGGGGTCCTTCAAGAGACCCAGTACTTC. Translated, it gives CASSIRTGVLQETQYF.

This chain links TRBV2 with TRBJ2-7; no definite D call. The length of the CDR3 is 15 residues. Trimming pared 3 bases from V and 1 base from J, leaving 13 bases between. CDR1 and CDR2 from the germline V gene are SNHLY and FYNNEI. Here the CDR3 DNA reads TGTGCCAGCAGTGACTGGGCAGGACCGTCCTACGAGCAGTACTTC. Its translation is CASSDWAGPSYEQYF.

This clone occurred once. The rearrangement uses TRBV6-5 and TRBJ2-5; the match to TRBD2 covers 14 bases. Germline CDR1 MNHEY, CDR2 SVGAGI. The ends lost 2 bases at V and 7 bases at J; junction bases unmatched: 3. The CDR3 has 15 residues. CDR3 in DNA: TGTGCCAGCAGTTACCTCGGACTAGCGGGAGGGACCCAGTACTTC. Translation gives CASSYLGLAGGTQYF.

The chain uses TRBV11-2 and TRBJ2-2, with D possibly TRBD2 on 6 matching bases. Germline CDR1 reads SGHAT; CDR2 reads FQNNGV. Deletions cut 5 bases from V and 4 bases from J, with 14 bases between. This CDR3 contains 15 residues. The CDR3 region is CASSTPAGITGELFF. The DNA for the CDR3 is TGTGCCAGCAGCACGCCCGCGGGGATCACCGGGGAGCTGTTTTTT.

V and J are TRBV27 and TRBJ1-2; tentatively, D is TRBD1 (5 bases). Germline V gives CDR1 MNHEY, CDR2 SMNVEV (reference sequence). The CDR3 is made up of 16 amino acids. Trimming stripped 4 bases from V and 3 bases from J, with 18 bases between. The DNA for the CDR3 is TGTGCCAGCAGTTCCCAGTTGGAGGCAGGGTACTATGGCTACACCTTC. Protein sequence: CASSSQLEAGYYGYTF.

The CDR3 reads CASSFPAGAQETQYF. The CDR3 nucleotides are TGTGCCAGCAGTTTTCCGGCGGGGGCTCAAGAGACCCAGTACTTC. The V call is TRBV28, the J call TRBJ2-5, with a tentative D call TRBD2 (7 bases). CDR1 is MDHEN, CDR2 SYDVKM, per germline. This CDR3 is built from 15 residues. V lost 3 bases to trimming and J lost 2 bases, with 13 bases between them.

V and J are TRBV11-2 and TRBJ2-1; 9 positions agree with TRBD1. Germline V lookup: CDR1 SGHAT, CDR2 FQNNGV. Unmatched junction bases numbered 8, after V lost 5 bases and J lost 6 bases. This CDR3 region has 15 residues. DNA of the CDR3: TGTGCCAGCAGCCCCGGGACAGGGCTCCTCAATGAGCAGTTCTTC. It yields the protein CASSPGTGLLNEQFF. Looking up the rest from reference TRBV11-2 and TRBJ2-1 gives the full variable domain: EAGVAQSPRYKIIEKRQSVAFWCNPISGHATLYWYQQILGQGPKLLIQFQNNGVVDDSQLPKDRFSAERLKGVDSTLKIQPAKLEDSAVYLCASSPGTGLLNEQFFGPGTRLTVL.

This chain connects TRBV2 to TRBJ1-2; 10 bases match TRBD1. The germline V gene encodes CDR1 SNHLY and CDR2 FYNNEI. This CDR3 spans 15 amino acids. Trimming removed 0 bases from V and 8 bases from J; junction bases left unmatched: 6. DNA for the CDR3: TGTGCCAGCAGTGAAGCGCCAGGGACAGGGGTCGGCTACACCTTC. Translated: CASSEAPGTGVGYTF.

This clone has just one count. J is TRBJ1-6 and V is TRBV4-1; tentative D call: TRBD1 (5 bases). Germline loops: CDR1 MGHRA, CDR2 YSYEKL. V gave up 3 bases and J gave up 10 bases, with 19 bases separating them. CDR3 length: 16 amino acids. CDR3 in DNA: TGCGCCAGCAGCCAGAGGGGCACAGGAGCCGGATCACCCCTCCACTTT. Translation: CASSQRGTGAGSPLHF.

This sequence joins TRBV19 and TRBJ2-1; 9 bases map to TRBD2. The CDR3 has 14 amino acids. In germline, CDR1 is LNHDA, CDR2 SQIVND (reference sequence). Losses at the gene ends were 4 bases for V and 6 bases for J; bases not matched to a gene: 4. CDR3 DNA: TGTGCCAGTAGTAAGGCGGGAGGGCCCAATGAGCAGTTCTTC. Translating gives CASSKAGGPNEQFF. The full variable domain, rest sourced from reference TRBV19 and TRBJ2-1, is DGGITQSPKYLFRKEGQNVTLSCEQNLNHDAMYWYRQDPGQGLRLIYYSQIVNDFQKGDIAEGYSVSREKKESFPLTVTSAQKNPTAFYLCASSKAGGPNEQFFGPGTRLTVL.

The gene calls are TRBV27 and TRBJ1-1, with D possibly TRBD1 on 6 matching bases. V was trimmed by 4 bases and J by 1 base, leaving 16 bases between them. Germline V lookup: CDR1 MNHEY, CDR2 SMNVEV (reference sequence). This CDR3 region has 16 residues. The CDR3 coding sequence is TGTGCCAGCAGTTCCACCACAGGGTTTCAGAACACTGAAGCTTTCTTT. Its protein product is CASSSTTGFQNTEAFF.

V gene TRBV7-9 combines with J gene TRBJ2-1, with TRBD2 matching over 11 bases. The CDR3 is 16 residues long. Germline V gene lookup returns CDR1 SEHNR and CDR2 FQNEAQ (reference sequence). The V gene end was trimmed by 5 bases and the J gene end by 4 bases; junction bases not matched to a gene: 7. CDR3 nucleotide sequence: TGTGCCAGCAGCCCACGGGGACTAGCGGATTACAATGAGCAGTTCTTC. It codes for CASSPRGLADYNEQFF.

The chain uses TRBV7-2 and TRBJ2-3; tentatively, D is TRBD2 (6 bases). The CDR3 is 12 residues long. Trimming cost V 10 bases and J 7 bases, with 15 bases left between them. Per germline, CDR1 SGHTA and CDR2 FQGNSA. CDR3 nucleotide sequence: TGTGCCACACTTACAACTAGCTATACGCAGTATTTT. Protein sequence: CATLTTSYTQYF.

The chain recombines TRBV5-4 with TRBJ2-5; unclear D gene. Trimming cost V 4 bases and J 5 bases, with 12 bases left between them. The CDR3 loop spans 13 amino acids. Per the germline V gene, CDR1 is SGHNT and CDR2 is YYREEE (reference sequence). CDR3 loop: CASSRAGFETQYF. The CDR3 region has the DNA TGTGCCAGCAGCCGTGCAGGTTTCGAGACCCAGTACTTC.

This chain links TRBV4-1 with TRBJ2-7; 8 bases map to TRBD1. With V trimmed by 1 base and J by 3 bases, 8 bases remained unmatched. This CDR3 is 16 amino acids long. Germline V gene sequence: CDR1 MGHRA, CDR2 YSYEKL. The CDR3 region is CASSQARAGGLYEQYF. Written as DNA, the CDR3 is TGCGCCAGCAGCCAAGCCCGGGCAGGGGGCCTCTACGAGCAGTACTTC.

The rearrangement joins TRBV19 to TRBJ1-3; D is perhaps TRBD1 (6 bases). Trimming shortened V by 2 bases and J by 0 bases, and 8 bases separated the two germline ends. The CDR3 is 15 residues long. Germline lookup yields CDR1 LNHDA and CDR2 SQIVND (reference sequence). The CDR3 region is CASSILDSSGNTIYF. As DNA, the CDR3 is TGTGCCAGTAGTATACTGGACAGCTCTGGAAACACCATATATTTT.

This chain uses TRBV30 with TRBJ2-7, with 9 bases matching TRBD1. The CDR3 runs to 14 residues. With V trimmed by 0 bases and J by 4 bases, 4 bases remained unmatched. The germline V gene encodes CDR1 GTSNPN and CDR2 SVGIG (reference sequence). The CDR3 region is CAWSVGTGLYEQYF. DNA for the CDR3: TGTGCCTGGAGTGTCGGGACAGGGCTTTACGAGCAGTACTTC. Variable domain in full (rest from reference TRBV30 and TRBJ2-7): SQTIHQWPATLVQPVGSPLSLECTVEGTSNPNLYWYRQAAGRGLQLLFYSVGIGQISSEVPQNLSASRPQDRQFILSSKKLLLSDSGFYLCAWSVGTGLYEQYFGPGTRLTVT.

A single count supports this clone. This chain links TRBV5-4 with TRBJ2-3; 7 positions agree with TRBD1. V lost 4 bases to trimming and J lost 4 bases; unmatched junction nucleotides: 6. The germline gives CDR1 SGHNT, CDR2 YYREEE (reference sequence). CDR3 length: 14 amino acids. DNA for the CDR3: TGTGCCAGCAGCCCACGGGACAGTCCAGATACGCAGTATTTT. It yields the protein CASSPRDSPDTQYF.

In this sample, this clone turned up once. The CDR3 here is CASSEMDRAVLEQFF. In DNA form, the CDR3 reads TGTGCCAGCAGTGAGATGGATCGCGCTGTATTGGAGCAGTTCTTC. This rearrangement joins TRBV2 to TRBJ2-1; no firm D call. CDR3 length: 15 residues. Per germline, CDR1 SNHLY and CDR2 FYNNEI. V shed 3 bases and J shed 10 bases, with 19 bases lying between them. The full variable domain, its missing parts supplied by reference TRBV2 and TRBJ2-1, is EPEVTQTPSHQVTQMGQEVILRCVPISNHLYFYWYRQILGQKVEFLVSFYNNEISEKSEIFDDQFSVERPDGSNFTLKIRSTKLEDSAMYFCASSEMDRAVLEQFFGPGTRLTVL.

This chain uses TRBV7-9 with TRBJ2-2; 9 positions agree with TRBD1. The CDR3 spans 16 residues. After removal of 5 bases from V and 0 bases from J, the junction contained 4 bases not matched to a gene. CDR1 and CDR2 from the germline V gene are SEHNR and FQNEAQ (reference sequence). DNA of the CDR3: TGTGCCAGCAGCCCCGGGACAGGGCCGAACACCGGGGAGCTGTTTTTT. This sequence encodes CASSPGTGPNTGELFF.

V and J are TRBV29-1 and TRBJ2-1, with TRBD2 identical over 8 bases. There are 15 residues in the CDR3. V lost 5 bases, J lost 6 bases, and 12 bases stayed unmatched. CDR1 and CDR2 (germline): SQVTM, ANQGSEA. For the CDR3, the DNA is TGCAGCGTTCGCCTCGGGACTAGTATAGTCAATGAGCAGTTCTTC. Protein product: CSVRLGTSIVNEQFF.

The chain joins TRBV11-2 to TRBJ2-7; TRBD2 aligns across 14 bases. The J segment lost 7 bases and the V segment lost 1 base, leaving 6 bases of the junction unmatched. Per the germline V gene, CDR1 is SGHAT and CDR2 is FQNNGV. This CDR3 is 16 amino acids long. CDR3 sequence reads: CASSLGLAGGVREQYF. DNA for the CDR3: TGTGCCAGCAGCTTAGGACTAGCGGGAGGGGTAAGAGAGCAGTACTTC.

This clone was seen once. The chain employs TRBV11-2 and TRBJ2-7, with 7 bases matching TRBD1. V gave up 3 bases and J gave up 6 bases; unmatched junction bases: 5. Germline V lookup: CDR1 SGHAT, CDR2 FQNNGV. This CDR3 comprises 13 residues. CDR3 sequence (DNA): TGTGCCAGCAGCTTTCCGGGGACAGTCGAGCAGTACTTC. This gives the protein CASSFPGTVEQYF. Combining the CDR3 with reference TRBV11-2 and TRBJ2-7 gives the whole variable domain EAGVAQSPRYKIIEKRQSVAFWCNPISGHATLYWYQQILGQGPKLLIQFQNNGVVDDSQLPKDRFSAERLKGVDSTLKIQPAKLEDSAVYLCASSFPGTVEQYFGPGTRLTVT.

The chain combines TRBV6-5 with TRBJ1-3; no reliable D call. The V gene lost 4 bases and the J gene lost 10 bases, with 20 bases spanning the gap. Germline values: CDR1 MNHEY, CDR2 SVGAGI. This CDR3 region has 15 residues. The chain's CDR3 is CASSSPSRVEETIYF. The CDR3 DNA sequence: TGTGCCAGCAGTTCCCCCTCCCGAGTTGAGGAAACCATATATTTT.

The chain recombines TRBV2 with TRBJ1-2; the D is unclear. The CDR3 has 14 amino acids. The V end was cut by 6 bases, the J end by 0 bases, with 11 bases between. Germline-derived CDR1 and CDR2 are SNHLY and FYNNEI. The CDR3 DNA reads TGTGCCAGCAGAGACTGGGAAGCTAACTATGGCTACACCTTC. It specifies CASRDWEANYGYTF. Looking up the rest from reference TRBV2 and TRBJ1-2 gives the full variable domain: EPEVTQTPSHQVTQMGQEVILRCVPISNHLYFYWYRQILGQKVEFLVSFYNNEISEKSEIFDDQFSVERPDGSNFTLKIRSTKLEDSAMYFCASRDWEANYGYTFGSGTRLTVV.